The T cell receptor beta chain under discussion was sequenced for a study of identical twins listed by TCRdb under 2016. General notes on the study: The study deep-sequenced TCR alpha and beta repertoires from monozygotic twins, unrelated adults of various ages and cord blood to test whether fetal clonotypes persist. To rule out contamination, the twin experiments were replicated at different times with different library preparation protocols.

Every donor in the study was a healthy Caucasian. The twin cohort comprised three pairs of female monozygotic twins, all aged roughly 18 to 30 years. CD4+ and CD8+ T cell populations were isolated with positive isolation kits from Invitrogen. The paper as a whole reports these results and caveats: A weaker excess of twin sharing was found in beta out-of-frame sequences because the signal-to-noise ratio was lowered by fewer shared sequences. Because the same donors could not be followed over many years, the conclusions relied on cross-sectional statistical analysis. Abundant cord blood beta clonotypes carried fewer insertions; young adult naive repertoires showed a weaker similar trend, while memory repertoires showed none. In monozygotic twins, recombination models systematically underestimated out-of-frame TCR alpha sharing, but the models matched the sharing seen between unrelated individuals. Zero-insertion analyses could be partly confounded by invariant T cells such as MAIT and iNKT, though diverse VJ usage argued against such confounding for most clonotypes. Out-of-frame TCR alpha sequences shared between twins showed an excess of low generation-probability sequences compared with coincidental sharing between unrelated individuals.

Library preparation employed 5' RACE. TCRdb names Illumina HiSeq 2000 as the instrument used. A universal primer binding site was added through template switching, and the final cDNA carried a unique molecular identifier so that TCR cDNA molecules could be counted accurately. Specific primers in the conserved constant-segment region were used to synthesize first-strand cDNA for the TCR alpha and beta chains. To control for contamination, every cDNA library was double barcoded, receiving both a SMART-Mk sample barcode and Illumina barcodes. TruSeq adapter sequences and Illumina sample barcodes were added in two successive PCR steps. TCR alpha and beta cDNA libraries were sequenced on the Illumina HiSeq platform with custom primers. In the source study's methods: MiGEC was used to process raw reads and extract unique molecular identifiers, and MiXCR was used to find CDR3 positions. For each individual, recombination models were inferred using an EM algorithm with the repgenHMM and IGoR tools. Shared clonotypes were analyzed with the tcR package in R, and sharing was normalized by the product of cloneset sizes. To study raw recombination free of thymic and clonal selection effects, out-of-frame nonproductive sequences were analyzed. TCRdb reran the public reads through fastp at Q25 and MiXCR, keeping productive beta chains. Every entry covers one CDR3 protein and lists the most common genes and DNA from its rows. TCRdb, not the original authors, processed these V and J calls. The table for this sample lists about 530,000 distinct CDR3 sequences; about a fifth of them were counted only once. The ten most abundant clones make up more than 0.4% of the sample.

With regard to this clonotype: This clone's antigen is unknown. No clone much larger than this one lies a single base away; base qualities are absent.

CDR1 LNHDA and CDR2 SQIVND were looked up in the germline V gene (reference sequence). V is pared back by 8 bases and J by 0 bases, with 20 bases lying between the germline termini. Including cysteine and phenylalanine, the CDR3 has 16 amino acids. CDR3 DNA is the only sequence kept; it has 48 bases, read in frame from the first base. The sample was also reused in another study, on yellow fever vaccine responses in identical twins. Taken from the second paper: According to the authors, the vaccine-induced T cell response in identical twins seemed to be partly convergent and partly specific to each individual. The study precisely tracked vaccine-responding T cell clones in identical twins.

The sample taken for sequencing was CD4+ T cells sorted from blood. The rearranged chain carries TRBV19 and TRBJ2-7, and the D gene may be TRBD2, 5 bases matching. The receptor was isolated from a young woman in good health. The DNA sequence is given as TGTGCCAGTCGCCCCCGCGGAGGCCCGAGCTCCTACGAGCAGTACTTC. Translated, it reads CASRPRGGPSSYEQYF.